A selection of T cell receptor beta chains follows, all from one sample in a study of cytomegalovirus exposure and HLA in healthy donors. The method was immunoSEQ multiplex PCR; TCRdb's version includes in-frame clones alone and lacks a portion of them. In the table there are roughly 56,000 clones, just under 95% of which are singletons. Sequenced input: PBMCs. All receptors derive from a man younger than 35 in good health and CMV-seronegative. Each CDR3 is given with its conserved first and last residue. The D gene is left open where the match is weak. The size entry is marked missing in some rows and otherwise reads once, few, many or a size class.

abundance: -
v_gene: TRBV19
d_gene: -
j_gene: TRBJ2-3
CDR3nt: TGTGCCAGTAGCGTAGAGTTTCTCACAGATACGCAGTATTTT
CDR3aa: CASSVEFLTDTQYF

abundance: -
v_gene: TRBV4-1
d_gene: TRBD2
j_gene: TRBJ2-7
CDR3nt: TGCGCCAGCAGTCAGGAGGGGACTAGAGGGGTCGAGCAGTACTTC
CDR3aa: CASSQEGTRGVEQYF

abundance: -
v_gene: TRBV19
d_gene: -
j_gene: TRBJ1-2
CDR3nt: TGTGCCAGTAGTATCGGTTCGGCAGCGGGTGGCTACACCTTC
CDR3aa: CASSIGSAAGGYTF

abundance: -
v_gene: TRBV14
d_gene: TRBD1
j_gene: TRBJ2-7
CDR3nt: TGTGCCAGCAGCCGGGACAGGGGTGCCGAGCAGTACTTC
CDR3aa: CASSRDRGAEQYF

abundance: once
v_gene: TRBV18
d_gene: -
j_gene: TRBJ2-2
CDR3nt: TGTGCCAGCTCACCATCAGGAACCGGGGAGCTGTTTTTT
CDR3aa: CASSPSGTGELFF

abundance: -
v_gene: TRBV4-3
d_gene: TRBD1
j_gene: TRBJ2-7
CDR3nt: TGCGCCAGCAGCCAAGAATTATCAGGGGGCGTAAACTCCTACGAGCAGTACTTC
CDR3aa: CASSQELSGGVNSYEQYF

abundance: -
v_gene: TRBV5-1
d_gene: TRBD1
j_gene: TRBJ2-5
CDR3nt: TGCGCCAGCAGCTCTGCTGGGACAGGGGGATCGGAGACCCAGTACTTC
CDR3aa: CASSSAGTGGSETQYF

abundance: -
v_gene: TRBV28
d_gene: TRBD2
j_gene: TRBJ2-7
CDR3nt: TGTGCCAGCAGTCAACTAGCGGGAGTTTATAACGAGCAGTACTTC
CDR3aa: CASSQLAGVYNEQYF

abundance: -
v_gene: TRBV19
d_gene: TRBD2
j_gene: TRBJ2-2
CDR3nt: TGTGCCAGTAGTCCAAGAGGGGCTGCGGGGACTAGCGGTGACTCGAACACCGGGGAGCTGTTTTTT
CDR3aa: CASSPRGAAGTSGDSNTGELFF

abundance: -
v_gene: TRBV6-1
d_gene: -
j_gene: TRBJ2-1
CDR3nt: TGTGCCACCAAGCCGGGAGTTGGCTACAATGAGCAGTTCTTC
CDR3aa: CATKPGVGYNEQFF

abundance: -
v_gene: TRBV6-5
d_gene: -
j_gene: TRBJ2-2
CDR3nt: TGTGCCAGCAGTTCGACTGCCGGGGAGCTGTTTTTT
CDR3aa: CASSSTAGELFF

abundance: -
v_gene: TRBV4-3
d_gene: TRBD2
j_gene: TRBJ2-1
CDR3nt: TGCGCCAGCAGCCAAGATATCCCCGGGACTAGCCTCTACAATGAGCAGTTCTTC
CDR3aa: CASSQDIPGTSLYNEQFF

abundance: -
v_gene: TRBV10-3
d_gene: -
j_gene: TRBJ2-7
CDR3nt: TGTGCCAGCGTCGAGGGCCACCTCTCCTACGAGCAGTACTTC
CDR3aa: CASVEGHLSYEQYF

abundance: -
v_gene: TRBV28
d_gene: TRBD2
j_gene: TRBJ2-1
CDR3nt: TGTGCCAGCAGTCGACCGGGACTAGCTGGGAATGAGCAGTTCTTC
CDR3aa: CASSRPGLAGNEQFF

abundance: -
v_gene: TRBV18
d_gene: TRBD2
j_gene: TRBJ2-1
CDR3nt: TGTGCCAGCTCCGGACTAGGAGGCGATGAGCAGTTCTTC
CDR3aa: CASSGLGGDEQFF

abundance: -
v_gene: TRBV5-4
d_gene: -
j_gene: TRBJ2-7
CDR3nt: TGTGCCAGCAGCCTGGGAGGAGGACCCTACGAGCAGTACTTC
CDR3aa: CASSLGGGPYEQYF

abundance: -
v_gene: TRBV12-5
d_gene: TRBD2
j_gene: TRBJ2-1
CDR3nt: TGTGCTAGTGGTTTGGAGTGGCTAGCGGGAAGCAGTGAGCAGTTCTTC
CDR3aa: CASGLEWLAGSSEQFF

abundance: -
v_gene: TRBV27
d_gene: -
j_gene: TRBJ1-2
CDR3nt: TGTGCCAGCAGCCCAGGGGTCGGCTATGGCTACACCTTC
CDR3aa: CASSPGVGYGYTF

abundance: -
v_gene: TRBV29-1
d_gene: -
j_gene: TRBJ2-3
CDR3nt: TGCAGCGTTAAGGGGCAGACAGATACGCAGTATTTT
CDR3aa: CSVKGQTDTQYF

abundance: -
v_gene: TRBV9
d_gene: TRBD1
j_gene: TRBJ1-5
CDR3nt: TGTGCCAGCAGCGAAGGACAGGGACGACAGCCCCAGCATTTT
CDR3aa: CASSEGQGRQPQHF

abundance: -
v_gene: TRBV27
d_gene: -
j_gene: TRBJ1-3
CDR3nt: TGTGCCAGCAGTTTAGCAGGCCTCTCTGGAAACACCATATATTTT
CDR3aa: CASSLAGLSGNTIYF

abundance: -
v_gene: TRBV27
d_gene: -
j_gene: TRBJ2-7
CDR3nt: TGTGCCAGCAGTCCCCCACGGCCCCGAGGCAAATACGAGCAGTACTTC
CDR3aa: CASSPPRPRGKYEQYF

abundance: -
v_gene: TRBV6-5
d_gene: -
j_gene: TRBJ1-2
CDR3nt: TGTGCCAGCAGTTACGACTCCCAGATCTATGGCTACACCTTC
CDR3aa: CASSYDSQIYGYTF

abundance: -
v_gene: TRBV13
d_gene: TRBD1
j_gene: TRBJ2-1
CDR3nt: TGTGCCAGCAGCTTAGCCCGGGGACAGGGGGAATACAATGAGCAGTTCTTC
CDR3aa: CASSLARGQGEYNEQFF

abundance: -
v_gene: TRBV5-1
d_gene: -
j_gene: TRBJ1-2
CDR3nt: TGCGCCAGCAGCTTACCAGGGGAAAACGGCTACACCTTC
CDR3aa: CASSLPGENGYTF

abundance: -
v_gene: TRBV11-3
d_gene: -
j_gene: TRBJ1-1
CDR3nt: TGTGCCAGCAGCTTAGGTCCGGACACTGAAGCTTTCTTT
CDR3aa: CASSLGPDTEAFF

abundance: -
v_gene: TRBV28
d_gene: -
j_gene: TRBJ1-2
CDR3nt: TGTGCCAGCAGTTTATGGGGAGGGGAAGGGAGCTATGGCTACACCTTC
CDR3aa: CASSLWGGEGSYGYTF

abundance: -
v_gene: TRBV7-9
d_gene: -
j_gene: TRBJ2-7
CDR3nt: TGTGCCAGCAGCCAGACTAGTTTGAGTGCCGAGCAGTACTTC
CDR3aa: CASSQTSLSAEQYF

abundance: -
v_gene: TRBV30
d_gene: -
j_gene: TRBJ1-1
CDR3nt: TGTGCCTGGAGTCTCCGGGGTGGATTGAACACTGAAGCTTTCTTT
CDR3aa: CAWSLRGGLNTEAFF